These T cell receptor beta chains were read from a single sample in a study of T-cell memory formation after mild COVID-19. TCRdb re-analysed the 5' RACE reads in MiXCR, keeping a single row per CDR3 protein. This sample yields about 270,000 distinct CDR3 sequences, of which approximately 15% are seen a single time; 22% belongs to the top ten. The material sequenced was PBMCs or a T cell subset sorted from them (not recorded which). All receptors come from a young man who had mild COVID-19 (a few samples of this study predate the infection). Cell type and time point are not known. The CDR3 runs from the conserved cysteine through the conserved F or W. Size tells how often a clone was seen (once, few, many) or the class of an expanded clone, and some rows leave it out.

clone size	J gene	V gene	CDR3 protein
NA	TRBJ2-1	TRBV9	CASSVGLENEQFF
NA	TRBJ2-1	TRBV4-2	CASSPWDRDDEQFF
few	TRBJ2-1	TRBV7-3	CASSLDGYYNEQFF
NA	TRBJ2-1	TRBV24-1	CATSDRTVGGQFF
NA	TRBJ2-4	TRBV12-5	CASGLTGLAKGNIQYF
NA	TRBJ1-2	TRBV12-3/TRBV12-4	CASSLFGRTGPTF
NA	TRBJ1-2	TRBV28	CASSLSGTPLLVGYTF
NA	TRBJ1-3	TRBV20-1	CSARDPIRSGNTIYF
few	TRBJ2-2	TRBV4-1	CASSQDVGGTGELFF
few	TRBJ2-7	TRBV29-1	CSVIPPGLGYEQYF
NA	TRBJ1-4	TRBV6-5	CASSYSDRGEKLFF
NA	TRBJ2-2	TRBV5-1	CASKRTLNTGELFF
NA	TRBJ1-4	TRBV7-9	CASSLGTGRGKLFF
NA	TRBJ1-1	TRBV29-1	CSVEDLGATEAFF
NA	TRBJ2-5	TRBV27	CASSESTGEETQYF
few	TRBJ2-2	TRBV6-1	CASTAPTATGELFF
few	TRBJ2-3	TRBV6-5	CASSRTGGLDTQYF
NA	TRBJ1-1	TRBV18	CASSRTDRDTEAFF
NA	TRBJ1-1	TRBV20-1	CSARDRRHGNTEAFF
NA	TRBJ1-3	TRBV7-2	CASSQVTPGNTIYF
few	TRBJ1-2	TRBV5-1	CASSLSSPGQGAYGYTF
few	TRBJ1-5	TRBV12-3/TRBV12-4	CASSLQGRVQPQHF
NA	TRBJ2-7	TRBV11-1	CASSLDTGGASYEQYF
NA	TRBJ2-1	TRBV9	CASSVLSGGPTREQFF
few	TRBJ2-4	TRBV29-1	CSVGQIAKNIQYF
NA	TRBJ2-3	TRBV4-2	CASSQGWATSTDTQYF
few	TRBJ2-5	TRBV20-1	CSARTFSPETQYF
NA	TRBJ1-4	TRBV5-5	CASRHFTGRFYNEKLFF
many	TRBJ2-5	TRBV7-2	CASSLAKDSGYQETQYF
few	TRBJ2-3	TRBV29-1	CSVERADTQYF
few	TRBJ1-1	TRBV5-1	CASSLAARVGRGTEAFF
many	TRBJ2-7	TRBV11-1	CASSRSGTYEQYF
NA	TRBJ2-7	TRBV7-2	CASRVAGDDEQYF
few	TRBJ1-1	TRBV6-2/TRBV6-3	CASSYGRAEAFF
NA	TRBJ1-4	TRBV5-6	CASSLPPGQEQKLFF
NA	TRBJ2-3	TRBV3-1	CASSLTSGGYGTDTQYF
NA	TRBJ2-5	TRBV2	CASRRRYGQETQYF
few	TRBJ2-3	TRBV23-1	CASSPWAGGTDTQYF
NA	TRBJ2-3	TRBV24-1	CATSDRTTSGRDTQYF
many	TRBJ2-1	TRBV20-1	CSLAGHNEQFF
few	TRBJ1-5	TRBV4-1	CASSQEAGGRDSNQPQHF
NA	TRBJ1-2	TRBV4-2	CASSQEIVSDGYTF
NA	TRBJ2-1	TRBV12-3/TRBV12-4	CASSQQDSSYNEQFF
few	TRBJ2-3	TRBV5-1	CASTAKTGPQDTQYF
few	TRBJ2-6	TRBV3-1	CASKLGGANVLTF
few	TRBJ1-5	TRBV4-1	CASSQDSGRSNQPQHF
few	TRBJ2-2	TRBV13	CASNGGTGELFF
few	TRBJ1-1	TRBV9	CASSETYWSTEAFF
few	TRBJ1-4	TRBV27	CASSFKRGRGEKLFF
NA	TRBJ1-1	TRBV7-2	CASSPNPYLNTEAFF
NA	TRBJ2-1	TRBV24-1	CATSRAGGNNEQFF
many	TRBJ1-1	TRBV5-1	CASSKWGQGDGEAFF
NA	TRBJ2-5	TRBV7-8	CASSVTSGGAYETQYF
NA	TRBJ2-5	TRBV5-6	CASSFGVETQYF
few	TRBJ1-5	TRBV7-9	CASSGPTGGDQPQHF
few	TRBJ2-1	TRBV4-1	CASSRPGRGSYNEQFF
many	TRBJ2-3	TRBV5-1	CASSLEASRGGEDTQYF
few	TRBJ1-3	TRBV12-3/TRBV12-4	CASSPISSGNTIYF
few	TRBJ2-3	TRBV6-5	CASRVKGGTDTQYF
NA	TRBJ2-1	TRBV5-6	CASSFSTINEQFF